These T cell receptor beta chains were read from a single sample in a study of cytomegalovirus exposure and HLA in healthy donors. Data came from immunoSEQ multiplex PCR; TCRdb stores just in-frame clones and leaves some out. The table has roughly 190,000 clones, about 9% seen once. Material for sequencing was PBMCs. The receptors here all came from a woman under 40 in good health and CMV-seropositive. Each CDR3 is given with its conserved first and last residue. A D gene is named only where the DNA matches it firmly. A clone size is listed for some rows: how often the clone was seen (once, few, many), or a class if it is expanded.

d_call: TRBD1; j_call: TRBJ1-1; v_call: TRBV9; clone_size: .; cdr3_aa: CASGPQGARTEAFF; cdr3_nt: TGTGCCAGCGGCCCCCAGGGGGCGAGGACTGAAGCTTTCTTT
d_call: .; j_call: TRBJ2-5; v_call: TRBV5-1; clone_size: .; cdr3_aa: CASSLEAAAAQETQYF; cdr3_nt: TGCGCCAGCAGCCTGGAGGCGGCAGCGGCCCAAGAGACCCAGTACTTC
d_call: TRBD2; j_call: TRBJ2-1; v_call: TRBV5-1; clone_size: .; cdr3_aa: CASSFPGTSGPLSSYNEQFF; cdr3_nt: TGCGCCAGCAGCTTCCCCGGGACTAGCGGACCTCTTAGCTCCTACAATGAGCAGTTCTTC
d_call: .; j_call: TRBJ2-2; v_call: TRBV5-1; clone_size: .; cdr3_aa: CASTMTVSGELFF; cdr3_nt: TGCGCCAGCACCATGACAGTGTCCGGGGAGCTGTTTTTT
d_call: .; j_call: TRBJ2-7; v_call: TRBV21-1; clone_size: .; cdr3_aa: CASLGQVSYEQYF; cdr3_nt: TGTGCCAGCCTGGGACAGGTCTCCTACGAGCAGTACTTC
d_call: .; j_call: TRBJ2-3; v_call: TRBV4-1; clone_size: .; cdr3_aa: CASSQPASKPTQYF; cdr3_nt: TGCGCCAGCAGCCAACCTGCTTCTAAACCTACGCAGTATTTT
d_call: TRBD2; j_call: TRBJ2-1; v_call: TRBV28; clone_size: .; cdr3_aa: CASSARTSGRIEQFF; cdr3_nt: TGTGCCAGCAGCGCTCGGACTAGCGGGAGGATTGAGCAGTTCTTC
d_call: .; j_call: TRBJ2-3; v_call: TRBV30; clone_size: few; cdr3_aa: CAWSVGLAPLRDTQYF; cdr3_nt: TGTGCCTGGAGCGTTGGGCTAGCGCCTTTGAGGGATACGCAGTATTTT
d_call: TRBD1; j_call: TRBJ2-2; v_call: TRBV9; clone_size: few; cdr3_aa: CASSVRGRDTGELFF; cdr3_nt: TGTGCCAGCAGCGTGAGGGGGCGGGACACCGGGGAGCTGTTTTTT
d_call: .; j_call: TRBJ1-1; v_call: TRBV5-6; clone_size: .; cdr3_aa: CASRPREGTEAFF; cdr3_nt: TGTGCCAGCAGACCCAGGGAGGGGACTGAAGCTTTCTTT
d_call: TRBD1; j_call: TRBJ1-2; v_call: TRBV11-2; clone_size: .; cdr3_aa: CASSPQQGGLNYGYTF; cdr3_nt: TGTGCCAGCAGCCCTCAACAGGGGGGCTTAAACTATGGCTACACCTTC
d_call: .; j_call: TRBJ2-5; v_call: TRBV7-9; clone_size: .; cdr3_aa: CASRQVVGGPQETQYF; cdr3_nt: TGTGCCAGCAGGCAGGTGGTGGGGGGTCCCCAAGAGACCCAGTACTTC
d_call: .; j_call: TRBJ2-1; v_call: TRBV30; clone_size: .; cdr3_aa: CAWSVGVLSYNEQLF; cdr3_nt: TGTGCCTGGAGTGTAGGGGTCCTCTCCTACAATGAGCAGCTCTTC
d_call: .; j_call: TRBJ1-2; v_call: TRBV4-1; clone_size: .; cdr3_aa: CASSQTGQPINYGYTF; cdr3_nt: TGCGCCAGCAGCCAGACAGGACAGCCGATTAACTATGGCTACACCTTC
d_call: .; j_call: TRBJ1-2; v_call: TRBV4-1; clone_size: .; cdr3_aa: CASSQAGGANYGYTF; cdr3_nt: TGCGCCAGCAGCCAAGCCGGGGGTGCTAACTATGGCTACACCTTC
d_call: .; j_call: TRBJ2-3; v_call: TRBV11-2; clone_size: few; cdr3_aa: CASSHGDTQYF; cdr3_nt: TGTGCCAGCAGCCACGGAGATACGCAGTATTTT
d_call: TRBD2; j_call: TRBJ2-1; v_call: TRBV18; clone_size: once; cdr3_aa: CASSGSSSGSFNEQFF; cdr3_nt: TGTGCCAGCTCAGGCTCCTCTAGCGGGAGTTTCAATGAGCAGTTCTTC
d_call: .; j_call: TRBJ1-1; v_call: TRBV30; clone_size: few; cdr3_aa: CAWSLGQLTEAFF; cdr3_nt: TGTGCCTGGAGTTTAGGACAGTTAACTGAAGCTTTCTTT
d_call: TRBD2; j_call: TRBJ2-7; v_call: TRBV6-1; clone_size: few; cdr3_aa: CASSEAWTSGRSTYEQYF; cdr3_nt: TGTGCCAGCAGTGAAGCGTGGACTAGCGGGAGATCTACCTACGAGCAGTACTTC
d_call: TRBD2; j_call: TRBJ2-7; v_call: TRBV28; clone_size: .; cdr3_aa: CASTLGGLAGDAEQYF; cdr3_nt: TGTGCCAGCACCCTTGGAGGACTAGCGGGAGACGCCGAGCAGTACTTC
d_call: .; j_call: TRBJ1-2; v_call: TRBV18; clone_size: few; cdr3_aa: CASSAGTSTSLYGYTF; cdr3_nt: TGTGCCAGCTCAGCCGGGACTTCTACTTCGCTCTATGGCTACACCTTC
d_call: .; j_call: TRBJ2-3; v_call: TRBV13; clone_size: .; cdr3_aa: CASSLGGSTDTQYF; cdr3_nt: TGTGCCAGCAGCTTAGGGGGCAGCACAGATACGCAGTATTTT
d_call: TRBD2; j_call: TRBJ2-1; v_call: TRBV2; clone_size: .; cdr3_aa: CASERERYNEQFF; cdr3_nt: TGTGCCAGCGAGCGGGAGAGGTACAATGAGCAGTTCTTC
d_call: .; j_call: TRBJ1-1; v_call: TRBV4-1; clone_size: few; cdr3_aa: CASSRPTGNTEAFF; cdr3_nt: TGCGCCAGCAGTCGCCCTACAGGGAATACTGAAGCTTTCTTT
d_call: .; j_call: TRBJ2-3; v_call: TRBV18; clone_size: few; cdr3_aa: CASSPEREAVSTDTQYF; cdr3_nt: TGTGCCAGCTCCCCAGAAAGGGAGGCGGTAAGCACAGATACGCAGTATTTT
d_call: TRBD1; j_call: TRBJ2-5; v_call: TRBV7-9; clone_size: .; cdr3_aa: CASSLDRGSQETQYF; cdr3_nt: TGTGCCAGCAGCTTAGACAGGGGGTCCCAAGAGACCCAGTACTTC
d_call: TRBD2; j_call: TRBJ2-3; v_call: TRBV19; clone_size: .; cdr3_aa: CASSPSGRGRDTQYF; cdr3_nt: TGTGCCAGTAGTCCTAGCGGGAGGGGGAGAGATACGCAGTATTTT
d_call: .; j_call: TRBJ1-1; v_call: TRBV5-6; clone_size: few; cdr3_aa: CASSSTGKGGTEAFF; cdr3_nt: TGTGCCAGCAGCTCCACAGGGAAAGGGGGCACTGAAGCTTTCTTT
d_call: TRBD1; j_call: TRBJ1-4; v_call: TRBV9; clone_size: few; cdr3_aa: CASSARTGNEKLFF; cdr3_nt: TGTGCCAGCAGCGCTCGGACAGGGAATGAAAAACTGTTTTTT
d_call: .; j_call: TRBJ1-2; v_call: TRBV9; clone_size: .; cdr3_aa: CASSVADRNYGYTF; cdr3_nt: TGTGCCAGCAGCGTAGCTGACAGGAACTATGGCTACACCTTC
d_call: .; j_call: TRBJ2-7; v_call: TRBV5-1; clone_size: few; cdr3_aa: CASSLGRGYSYEQYF; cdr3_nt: TGCGCCAGCAGCTTGGGAAGGGGCTACTCCTACGAGCAGTACTTC
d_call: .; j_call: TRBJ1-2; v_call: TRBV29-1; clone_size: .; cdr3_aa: CSVRRGPGYTF; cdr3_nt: TGCAGCGTTAGGAGGGGACCTGGCTACACCTTC
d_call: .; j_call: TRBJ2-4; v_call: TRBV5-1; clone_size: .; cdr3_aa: CASSLDGQGIQYF; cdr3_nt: TGCGCCAGCAGCTTGGACGGTCAGGGCATTCAGTACTTC
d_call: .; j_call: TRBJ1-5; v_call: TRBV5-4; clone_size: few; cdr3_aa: CASSLGGPGQPQHF; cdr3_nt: TGTGCCAGCAGCTTGGGGGGCCCTGGTCAGCCCCAGCATTTT
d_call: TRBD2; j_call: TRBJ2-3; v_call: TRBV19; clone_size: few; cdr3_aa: CASSIRAGIGNKQYF; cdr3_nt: TGTGCCAGTAGTATTAGAGCGGGGATTGGAAATAAGCAGTATTTT
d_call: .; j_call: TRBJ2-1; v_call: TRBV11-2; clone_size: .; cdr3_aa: CASRKGGGTRQFF; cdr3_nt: TGTGCCAGCAGGAAAGGGGGCGGGACTAGACAGTTCTTC
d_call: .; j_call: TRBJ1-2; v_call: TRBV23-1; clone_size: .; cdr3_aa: CASSHSEGQIGRDLYGYTF; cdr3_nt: TGCGCCAGCAGTCACTCCGAGGGCCAGATTGGCCGCGACCTCTATGGCTACACCTTC
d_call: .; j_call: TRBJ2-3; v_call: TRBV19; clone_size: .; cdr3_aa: CASSIRLTDTQYF; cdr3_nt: TGTGCCAGTAGTATCCGTCTCACAGATACGCAGTATTTT
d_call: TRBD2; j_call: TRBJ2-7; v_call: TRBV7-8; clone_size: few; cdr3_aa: CATTSGPGLSYEQYF; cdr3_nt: TGTGCCACCACTAGCGGACCGGGACTCTCCTACGAGCAGTACTTC
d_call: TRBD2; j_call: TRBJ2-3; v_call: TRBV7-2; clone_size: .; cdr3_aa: CASSYGRAGDTQYF; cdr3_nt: TGTGCCAGCAGCTACGGGAGGGCCGGGGATACGCAGTATTTT